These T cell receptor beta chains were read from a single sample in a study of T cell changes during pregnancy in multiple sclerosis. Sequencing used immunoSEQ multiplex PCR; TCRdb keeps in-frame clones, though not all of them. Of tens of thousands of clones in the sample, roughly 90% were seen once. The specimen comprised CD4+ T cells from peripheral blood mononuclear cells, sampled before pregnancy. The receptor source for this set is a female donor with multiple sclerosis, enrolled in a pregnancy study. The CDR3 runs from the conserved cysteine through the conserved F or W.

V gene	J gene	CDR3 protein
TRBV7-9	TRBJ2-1	CASSPRTVQNEQFF
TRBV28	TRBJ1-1	CASSHSGGNTEAFF
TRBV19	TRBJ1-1	CASSIRQGRTEAFF
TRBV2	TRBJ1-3	CASSFQGFSGNTIYF
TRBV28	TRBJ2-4	CASSSLAGGGKNIQYF
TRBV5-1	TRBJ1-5	CASSTGRGGNEPQHF
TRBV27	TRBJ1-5	CASSFSRGQPQHF
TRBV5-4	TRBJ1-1	CASSLGSGGRTFF
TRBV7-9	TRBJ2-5	CASSLPWDRGRETQYF
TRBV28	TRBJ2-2	CASSLGGLAGAGELFF
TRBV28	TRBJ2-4	CASNPGAKNIQYF
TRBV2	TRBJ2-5	CASSVGRGETQYF
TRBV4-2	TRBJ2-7	CASSQDGTGGYEQYF
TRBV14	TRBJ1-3	CASSRNRLGNTIYF
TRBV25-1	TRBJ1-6	CASSGPPPVGSPLHF
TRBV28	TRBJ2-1	CASSQTSGRAYEQFF
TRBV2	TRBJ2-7	CASSDSQARAYEQYF
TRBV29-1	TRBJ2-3	CSVRNTSGYTDTQYF
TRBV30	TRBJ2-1	CCVAGVPDEQFF
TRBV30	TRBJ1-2	CAWSLTGGDYGYTF
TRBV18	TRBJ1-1	CASSGAGSGTEAFF
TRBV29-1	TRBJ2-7	CSVVFIRDNSYEQYF
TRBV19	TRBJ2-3	CASSIGSNTQYF
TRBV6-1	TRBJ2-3	CASSESGASTDTQYF
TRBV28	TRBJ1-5	CASSALVQPQHF
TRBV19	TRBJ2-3	CASSILAGGTDTQYF
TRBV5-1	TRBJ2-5	CASSLGDRWGETQYF
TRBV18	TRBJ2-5	CASSPENAGWETQYF
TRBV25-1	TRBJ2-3	CASSEPGVQDTQYF
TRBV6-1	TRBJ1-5	CASSDSYSNQPQHF
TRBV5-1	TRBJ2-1	CASSSGLAGGKSSYNEQFF
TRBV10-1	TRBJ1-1	CASRGQGDTEAFF
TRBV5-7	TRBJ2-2	CASSLAGEENTGELFF
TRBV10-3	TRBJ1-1	CAISRLGENTEAFF
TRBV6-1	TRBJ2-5	CASSEDIGGTQYF
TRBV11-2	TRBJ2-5	CASSIAGGRMETQYF
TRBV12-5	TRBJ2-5	CASGLVLGREGHETQYF
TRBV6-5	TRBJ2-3	CASSYQSRGTDTQYF
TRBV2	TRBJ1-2	CASNLQGGIYGYTF
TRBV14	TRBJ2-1	CASSQVAEGRSYNEQFF
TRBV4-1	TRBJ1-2	CASSQPTGSRGYTF
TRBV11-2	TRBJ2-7	CASSLVGGGLYEQYF
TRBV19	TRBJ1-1	CASSFPADKLRTSEAFF
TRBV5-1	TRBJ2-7	CASSLEGKYRGRLGEQYF
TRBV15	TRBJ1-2	CATSRGSDYGYTF
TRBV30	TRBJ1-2	CAAARGREGYTF
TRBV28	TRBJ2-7	CASSFSGTGGYEQYF
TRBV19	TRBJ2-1	CASRGTGVYNEQFF
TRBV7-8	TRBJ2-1	CASSTGTSGSEDEQFF
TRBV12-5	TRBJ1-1	CASGHRENTEAFF